Following are 15 T cell receptor beta chains from one sample sequenced in a study of Ad26.COV2.S vaccination and SARS-CoV-2 variants. As to treatment: 15 to 20 received Ad26.COV2.S at low or high dose, single or two shots; roughly five received placebo; per-sample allocation not given. Repertoires come from day 63 after the first vaccine or placebo injection. TCRdb's table, derived via immunoSEQ multiplex PCR, lists solely in-frame clones and lacks some. The sample holds 350,000 to 500,000 clones, 90% seen once. Source: peripheral blood, taken in a trial of Ad26.COV2.S vaccine versus placebo. These receptors were taken from a person aged 18 to 65 who received the Ad26.COV2.S COVID-19 vaccine or a placebo.

This clone showed up just a few times. The chain is built from TRBV5-1 and TRBJ2-5; D uncertain. CDR1 is SGHRS and CDR2 is YFSETQ in the germline V gene. The CDR3 consists of 12 residues. V was shortened by 0 bases and J by 1 base, with 1 base between the two germline ends. CDR3 DNA: TGCGCCAGCAGCTTGGCCCAAGAGACCCAGTACTTC. Protein: CASSLAQETQYF.

The chain is built from TRBV10-3 and TRBJ2-1; the D gene is possibly TRBD2 (6 bases). The CDR3 covers 13 residues. V lost 9 bases and J 2 bases, leaving 11 bases between the germline ends. CDR1 and CDR2 from the germline V gene are ENHRY and SYGVKD. DNA of the CDR3: TGTGCCATTTTAGCGGACACCTACAATGAGCAGTTCTTC. Its protein is CAILADTYNEQFF.

The chain carries TRBV3-1 (or the pseudogene TRBV3-2) and TRBJ1-1; maybe TRBD1 (6 bases). Germline V gives CDR1 LGHDT, CDR2 YNNKEL (reference sequence). V was cut by 4 bases and J by 6 bases, with 15 bases left in between. The CDR3 is made up of 14 amino acids. The CDR3 coding sequence is TGTGCCAGCAGCCCCTATACGGGGGCGTCTGAAGCTTTCTTT. Translated: CASSPYTGASEAFF.

V usage is TRBV7-9 and J usage is TRBJ2-5; 8 nucleotides match TRBD1. The junction had 5 bases not matched to a gene; V was cut back by 5 bases and J by 3 bases. This CDR3 spans 14 amino acids. CDR1 and CDR2 from the germline V gene are SEHNR and FQNEAQ (reference sequence). The CDR3 is CASSPRDRKETQYF. CDR3 coding DNA: TGTGCCAGCAGCCCTCGGGACAGGAAAGAGACCCAGTACTTC.

V gene TRBV6-5 combines with J gene TRBJ2-5; D is uncertain. Trimming pared 6 bases from V and 5 bases from J, leaving 13 bases between. The germline V gene encodes CDR1 MNHEY and CDR2 SVGAGI. The CDR3 spans 13 residues. As DNA, the CDR3 is TGTGCCAGCAGACCTTCCCCTTGGGAGACCCAGTACTTC. It specifies CASRPSPWETQYF.

The genes are TRBV29-1 and TRBJ2-1; 12 nucleotides match TRBD2. The V and J ends lost 3 bases and 9 bases, in that order; junction bases with no gene match: 6. The germline V gene encodes CDR1 SQVTM and CDR2 ANQGSEA. The CDR3 extends over 14 amino acids. CDR3 protein: CSVESSGRDSEQFF. For the CDR3, the DNA is TGCAGCGTTGAGTCTAGCGGGAGGGATTCTGAGCAGTTCTTC.

V gene TRBV29-1 combines with J gene TRBJ1-1; 8 bases map to TRBD1. After removal of 6 bases from V and 3 bases from J, the junction contained 3 bases not matched to a gene. The CDR3 runs to 12 residues. Germline lookup yields CDR1 SQVTM and CDR2 ANQGSEA. CDR3 sequence: CSVIQGDTEAFF. CDR3 DNA sequence: TGCAGCGTCATACAGGGGGACACTGAAGCTTTCTTT.

The genes are TRBV30 and TRBJ1-6; tentative D call: TRBD1 (6 bases). The length of the CDR3 is 14 residues. Germline lookup yields CDR1 GTSNPN and CDR2 SVGIG (reference sequence). V shed 5 bases and J shed 7 bases, with 15 bases lying between them. CDR3 loop: CAWDSTGTNSPLHF. DNA of the CDR3: TGTGCCTGGGACTCGACCGGGACAAATTCACCCCTCCACTTT.

This sequence joins TRBV25-1 and TRBJ2-7, with no clear D. The V and J ends lost 1 base and 7 bases respectively, with 8 bases between them. In germline, CDR1 is MGHDK, CDR2 SYGVNS. The CDR3 spans 12 residues. As DNA, the CDR3 is TGTGCCAGCAGTGAATTATTAGGGGAGCAGTACTTC. Its translation: CASSELLGEQYF.

The chain has TRBV9 and TRBJ1-1; unclear D gene. V shed 5 bases and J shed 5 bases, with 16 bases lying between them. The CDR3 contains 14 residues. CDR1 and CDR2 (germline): SGDLS, YYNGEE. The CDR3 DNA follows: TGTGCCAGCAGTTCTCTCAAGGCCTCAACTGAAGCTTTCTTT. Translating it yields CASSSLKASTEAFF.

The rearrangement uses TRBV6-6 and TRBJ2-3; no definite D call. With 5 bases removed from V and 4 bases from J, the gap between germline ends came to 10 bases. The CDR3 contains 13 residues. The V gene's germline CDR1 is MNHNY and CDR2 SVGAGI (reference sequence). The CDR3 sequence: CASSLRSPDTQYF. The CDR3 DNA follows: TGTGCCAGCAGTCTACGGAGTCCAGATACGCAGTATTTT.

V is TRBV2 and J is TRBJ1-2, with 7 bases matching TRBD1. The CDR3 spans 17 residues. Germline V gives CDR1 SNHLY, CDR2 FYNNEI. V trimming: 7 bases; J trimming: 4 bases; junction bases outside the gene matches: 18. The CDR3, as DNA: TGTGCCAGCACCCAAAACCCGGGTCTGACAGGGAGCTATGGCTACACCTTC. This gives the protein CASTQNPGLTGSYGYTF.

This clone was counted a single time. The same CDR3 can be traced to other DNA sequences in this sample. The V and J genes are TRBV3-1 (or the pseudogene TRBV3-2) and TRBJ1-1, with TRBD1 identical over 7 bases. This CDR3 is built from 13 residues. V dropped 4 bases and J dropped 2; count of bases not matched to a gene: 1. Germline loops: CDR1 LGHDT, CDR2 YNNKEL (reference sequence). CDR3 in amino acids: CASSRQGNTEAFF. DNA for the CDR3: TGTGCCAGCAGCCGACAGGGTAACACTGAAGCTTTCTTT.

The rearrangement uses TRBV4-3 and TRBJ2-7, with 8 bases matching TRBD2. V shed 0 bases and J 3 bases; nucleotides not matched to a gene: 7. The CDR3 totals 16 residues. The germline CDR1 and CDR2 sequences are LGHNA and YSLEER. The CDR3 is CASSQDVSGRRYEQYF. The CDR3 nucleotides read TGCGCCAGCAGCCAAGATGTCAGCGGGAGACGCTACGAGCAGTACTTC.

V usage is TRBV4-1 and J usage is TRBJ2-3; maybe TRBD2 (5 bases). Germline CDR1 is MGHRA and CDR2 is YSYEKL. This CDR3 has 14 amino acids. The V gene lost 5 bases and the J gene lost 2 bases, with 11 bases spanning the gap. The CDR3 DNA reads as TGCGCCAGCAGCGGTGGGAGAATCACAGATACGCAGTATTTT. Translated: CASSGGRITDTQYF.